This T cell receptor (beta chain) is from a study of CD8 T cells in Susac syndrome. About the research overall: At the time of blood draw, patients with Susac syndrome were therapy-naive, receiving corticosteroids, or receiving intravenous immunoglobulin alone. Study-level findings and limits: Clonal expansion was absent from the CD4+ T cell repertoires in Susac syndrome.

A remark on this clonotype: Its antigen remains unknown.

Trimming at V came to 1 base and at J to 7 bases, leaving 8 bases not matched to a gene. Germline V lookup: CDR1 LNHDA, CDR2 SQIVND (reference sequence). CDR3 length equals 17 residues. After extraction with the RNeasy kit, roughly 0.45 to 1 ug of the RNA was reverse transcribed using random hexamers. Each CDR3 protein gets one entry after TCRdb re-called the immunoSEQ multiplex PCR reads with MiXCR. This table has 130,000 to 150,000 distinct CDR3 sequences, approximately 96% appearing once. The sample was CD4+ T cells from PBMCs. J is TRBJ2-1 and V is TRBV19, with 12 bases that match TRBD2. This receptor was obtained from a human donor with Susac syndrome. The CDR3 spells CASSIVNRLAGVNEQFF. CDR3 coding DNA: TGTGCCAGTAGTATAGTAAACCGACTAGCGGGAGTAAATGAGCAGTTCTTC.